This TCR beta chain was captured in a study of long-term antiretroviral therapy in people with HIV. CDR3 length: 13 amino acids. Trimming removed 0 bases from V and 2 bases from J; junction bases left unmatched: 0. Per the germline V gene, CDR1 is GTSNPN and CDR2 is SVGIG (reference sequence). Donors needed at least one pre-ART PBMC sample plus at least two post-ART samples. Amounts of roughly 0.95-11 million cryopreserved PBMC were held in the samples before DNA extraction. Assay version v3.0 of immunoSEQ was used, and it was run at survey level. The assay was immunoSEQ multiplex PCR, and TCRdb's table has in-frame clones only and misses some. The profile shows 40,000 or so clones, about four fifths of them singletons.

The sequencing here drew on unsorted PBMCs, taken 0.3 years after starting antiretroviral therapy. The chain couples TRBV30 to TRBJ2-7, with 8 bases matching TRBD1. The receptor was derived from a man younger than 35 with HIV. CDR3 bases: TGTGCCTGGAGTGTACAGGGGGCCTACGAGCAGTACTTC. Its translation is CAWSVQGAYEQYF.